Following are 13 T cell receptor beta chains from one sample sequenced in a study of OX40 agonist ivuxolimab in advanced cancers. Clones were read by immunoSEQ multiplex PCR, and TCRdb kept only the in-frame ones, dropping some. The sample gives approximately 6,200 clones, around 80% of which show up once; 20% to 25% is in the top ten. Sequenced material: CD4+ or CD8+ T cells sorted from blood, taken in a trial of the OX40 agonist ivuxolimab. These receptors were obtained from an adult with an advanced solid tumor such as melanoma, head and neck, liver or kidney cancer.

The gene calls are TRBV6-4 and TRBJ2-1; D is perhaps TRBD2 (6 bases). This CDR3 contains 15 residues. Per germline, CDR1 MRHNA and CDR2 SNTAGT. The V gene lost 3 bases and the J gene lost 8 bases, with 17 bases spanning the gap. The CDR3 loop is CASSERGDSGDEQFF. DNA for the CDR3: TGTGCCAGCAGTGAACGCGGGGACTCGGGGGATGAGCAGTTCTTC.

The chain recombines TRBV6-5 with TRBJ1-4; 7 bases match TRBD1. Trimming at V came to 6 bases and at J to 5 bases, leaving 6 bases not matched to a gene. The CDR3 has 14 residues. Per germline, CDR1 MNHEY and CDR2 SVGAGI. The CDR3 DNA follows: TGTGCCAGCAGCCCGACAGGGAGGAATGAAAAACTGTTTTTT. Protein product: CASSPTGRNEKLFF.

This clone was recorded a few times. The rearrangement joins TRBV4-3 to TRBJ2-1, with D possibly being TRBD2 (5 bases). Per germline, CDR1 LGHNA and CDR2 YSLEER. The CDR3 has 14 residues. The ends were cut back, 0 bases at V and 10 bases at J, with 13 bases in the middle. Here the CDR3 DNA reads TGCGCCAGCAGCCAAGATCCCGGAGGTAACGAGCAGTTCTTC. This sequence encodes CASSQDPGGNEQFF.

The chain carries TRBV9 and TRBJ1-5; tentative D call: TRBD1 (6 bases). V was pared by 4 bases and J by 2 bases, with 13 bases between. This CDR3 comprises 15 residues. In germline, CDR1 is SGDLS, CDR2 YYNGEE. The CDR3 protein is CASSPSGVGNQPQHF. DNA of the CDR3: TGTGCCAGCAGCCCATCAGGGGTGGGCAATCAGCCCCAGCATTTT.

The rearrangement uses TRBV7-6 and TRBJ2-7, with D tentatively TRBD1 (5 bases). Between the trimmed V and J ends, which lost 1 base and 5 bases, there was a span of 12 bases. CDR1 is SGHVS, CDR2 FNYEAQ, per germline. This CDR3 region has 14 residues. CDR3 DNA sequence: TGTGCCAGCAGCTTAGACCCAGGGTCGGACGAGCAGTACTTC. It specifies CASSLDPGSDEQYF.

The chain joins TRBV5-4 to TRBJ2-5; D uncertain. The CDR3 covers 17 residues. V was clipped by 5 bases and J by 2 bases, with 22 bases between them. Germline V lookup: CDR1 SGHNT, CDR2 YYREEE (reference sequence). CDR3 coding DNA: TGTGCCAGCAGACGAATGGGCCTATCTATGGGGCAAGAGACCCAGTACTTC. Residues: CASRRMGLSMGQETQYF.

This chain joins TRBV6-1 and TRBJ2-7; no definite D call. The CDR3 is 15 amino acids. Per the germline V gene, CDR1 is MNHNS and CDR2 is SASEGT. V was trimmed by 2 bases and J by 3 bases, leaving 14 bases between them. The CDR3: CASSEKALLFYEQYF. The CDR3 DNA follows: TGTGCCAGCAGTGAAAAGGCCCTCCTATTCTACGAGCAGTACTTC.

This chain connects TRBV9 to TRBJ1-1; unclear D gene. Germline V CDR1 and CDR2: SGDLS, YYNGEE. CDR3 length: 14 amino acids. Trimming cost V 0 bases and J 3 bases, with 9 bases left between them. The CDR3 DNA reads TGTGCCAGCAGCGTAGGGGGAGGGCACACTGAAGCTTTCTTT. Residues: CASSVGGGHTEAFF.

The V call is TRBV30, the J call TRBJ2-7; maybe TRBD1 (5 bases). The CDR3 sequence is 12 residues long. The germline V and J ends were trimmed by 2 bases and 4 bases, with 9 bases remaining between them. Germline CDR1 is GTSNPN and CDR2 is SVGIG (reference sequence). CDR3 sequence (DNA): TGTGCCTGGAGTCGACAGAGTTACGAGCAGTACTTC. Translating it yields CAWSRQSYEQYF. The entire variable domain, with the rest obtained from reference TRBV30 and TRBJ2-7, is as follows: SQTIHQWPATLVQPVGSPLSLECTVEGTSNPNLYWYRQAAGRGLQLLFYSVGIGQISSEVPQNLSASRPQDRQFILSSKKLLLSDSGFYLCAWSRQSYEQYFGPGTRLTVT.

This clone appeared a single time. The chain is built from TRBV9 and TRBJ1-2; D possibly corresponds to TRBD1 (5 bases). Looked up from germline, CDR1 is SGDLS and CDR2 is YYNGEE. CDR3 length: 13 amino acids. The V and J ends lost 0 bases and 8 bases respectively, with 11 bases between them. CDR3 sequence: CASSVVSGGGYTF. The CDR3 bases are TGTGCCAGCAGCGTAGTGTCTGGGGGAGGCTACACCTTC.

This chain joins TRBV6-5 and TRBJ2-5; D remains unclear. Per the germline V gene, CDR1 is MNHEY and CDR2 is SVGAGI. Trimming took 2 bases from V and 5 from J, leaving 3 bases between them. The CDR3 length is 11 residues. CDR3 nucleotides: TGTGCCAGCAGTTACGGGGAGACCCAGTACTTC. This codes for CASSYGETQYF.

This clone came up a few times. The chain combines TRBV4-3 with TRBJ2-1; 8 bases are shared with TRBD2. CDR1 and CDR2 from the germline V gene are LGHNA and YSLEER. This CDR3 region has 16 residues. V lost 0 bases and J lost 7; bases outside the gene matches: 8. Here the CDR3 DNA reads TGCGCCAGCAGCCAAGAACCGGGACTAGTTAGTAATGAGCAGTTCTTC. This encodes CASSQEPGLVSNEQFF.

This CDR3 reads CASSVRPSGTDTQYF. Written as DNA, the CDR3 is TGTGCCAGCAGCGTACGCCCTAGCGGGACAGATACGCAGTATTTT. The rearrangement joins TRBV9 to TRBJ2-3, with TRBD2 identical over 8 bases. This CDR3 is 15 amino acids long. In germline, CDR1 is SGDLS, CDR2 YYNGEE. The ends lost 1 base at V and 3 bases at J; junction bases unmatched: 4.